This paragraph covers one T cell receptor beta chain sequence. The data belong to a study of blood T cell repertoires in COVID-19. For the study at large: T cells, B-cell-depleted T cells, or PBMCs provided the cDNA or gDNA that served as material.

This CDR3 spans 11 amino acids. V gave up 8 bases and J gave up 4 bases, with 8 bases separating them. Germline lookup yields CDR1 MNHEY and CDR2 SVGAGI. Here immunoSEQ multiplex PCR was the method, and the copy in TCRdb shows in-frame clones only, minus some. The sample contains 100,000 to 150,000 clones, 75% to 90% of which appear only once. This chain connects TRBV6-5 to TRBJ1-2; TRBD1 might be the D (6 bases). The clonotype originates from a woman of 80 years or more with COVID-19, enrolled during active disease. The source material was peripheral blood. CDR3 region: CASGQRYGYTF. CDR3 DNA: TGTGCCAGCGGACAGCGCTATGGCTACACCTTC.